This TCR beta chain was sequenced during a study of T cell responses to AZD1222 COVID-19 vaccine. V lost 2 bases and J lost 2, with 10 bases in between. The CDR3 sequence is 15 residues long. Germline lookup yields CDR1 WSHSY and CDR2 SAAADI. Whole-study findings and limits: Only a handful of individuals given AZD1222 were seropositive at baseline. Clonal diversity may have been underestimated, and the donors were mostly white British, with more females than males.

Libraries were prepared by immunoSEQ multiplex PCR; TCRdb keeps only in-frame clonotypes and omits some of them. The sample shows approximately 93,000 clones, 75% to 90% of them seen only once. Second-dose timings of about 4 or about 12 weeks were pooled. A remark on this clone: The target antigen is unknown.

This clonotype was sampled from an adult who received the AZD1222 COVID-19 vaccine. The chain is built from TRBV10-2 and TRBJ1-5; D possibly corresponds to TRBD1 (5 bases). The sequences come from peripheral blood, collected 28 days after the second AZD1222 dose. CDR3 residues: CASSERGRGNQPQHF. The CDR3 nucleotides are TGCGCCAGCAGTGAGCGGGGCAGGGGCAATCAGCCCCAGCATTTT.